These T cell receptor beta chains were read from a single sample in a study of blood T cell repertoires in COVID-19. Only in-frame clones appear in the TCRdb table, and some are missing; sequencing was by immunoSEQ multiplex PCR. In the table there are about 130,000 clones, approximately 85% of which are singletons. The sample was peripheral blood. The receptors shown here come from a human donor in a cohort sampled during active COVID-19. CDR3s include the opening cysteine and the closing phenylalanine or tryptophan. The order of the fields is V gene, J gene, D gene, clone size, CDR3 DNA, CDR3 protein. A D gene is named only where the DNA matches it firmly. Clone size, where shown, is once, few, many, or a class for clones that have expanded.

V: TRBV7-9
J: TRBJ2-5
D: TRBD1
size: -
DNA: TGTGCCAGCAGCTTAACAGGGGTCGACGGCGTGACCCAGTACTTC
CDR3: CASSLTGVDGVTQYF

V: TRBV3-1/TRBV3-2
J: TRBJ2-1
D: -
size: -
DNA: TGTGCCAGCAGCAGAGCTAGCGATGAGCAGTTCTTC
CDR3: CASSRASDEQFF

V: TRBV11-2
J: TRBJ1-1
D: -
size: few
DNA: TGTGCCAGCAGCTCCCAACAGAACACTGAAGCTTTCTTT
CDR3: CASSSQQNTEAFF

V: TRBV14
J: TRBJ1-6
D: TRBD1
size: few
DNA: TGTGCCAGCAGCCGGACCACAGGGGGCGCCCGGGATAATTCACCCCTCCACTTT
CDR3: CASSRTTGGARDNSPLHF

V: TRBV27
J: TRBJ1-5
D: TRBD1
size: -
DNA: TGTGCCAGCAGTTTTGCCCTGCCACAGGGGGGGCTCAATCAGCCCCAGCATTTT
CDR3: CASSFALPQGGLNQPQHF

V: TRBV9
J: TRBJ2-5
D: TRBD2
size: -
DNA: TGTGCCAGCAGCGTAGGGGGCGGGAGGGGTGGAGAGACCCAGTACTTC
CDR3: CASSVGGGRGGETQYF

V: TRBV7-2
J: TRBJ2-5
D: -
size: -
DNA: TGTGCCAGCAGCCTCCCAGAGACCCAGTACTTC
CDR3: CASSLPETQYF

V: TRBV5-1
J: TRBJ1-6
D: -
size: -
DNA: TGCGCCAGCTGGCAGGGCGATTCACCCCTCCACTTT
CDR3: CASWQGDSPLHF

V: TRBV18
J: TRBJ2-5
D: -
size: -
DNA: TGTGCCAGCTCGCCGTTCGACAGGTACCAAGAGACCCAGTACTTC
CDR3: CASSPFDRYQETQYF

V: TRBV15
J: TRBJ2-3
D: TRBD2
size: once
DNA: TGTGCCACCAGCAGAGATATAGCGGGCGGAACTAGCACAGATACGCAGTATTTT
CDR3: CATSRDIAGGTSTDTQYF

V: TRBV5-6
J: TRBJ2-1
D: TRBD2
size: -
DNA: TGTGCCAGCAGCTTCGGACTAGCGGGGTACAATGAGCAGTTCTTC
CDR3: CASSFGLAGYNEQFF

V: TRBV7-2
J: TRBJ1-4
D: -
size: -
DNA: TGTGCCAGCAGCTTGGCTAGACGGCGTAATGAAAAACTGTTTTTT
CDR3: CASSLARRRNEKLFF

V: TRBV5-3
J: TRBJ1-1
D: -
size: -
DNA: TGTGCCAGAAGCTTGGATACGGCTGAAGCTTTCTTT
CDR3: CARSLDTAEAFF

V: TRBV11-3
J: TRBJ1-1
D: -
size: once
DNA: TGTGCCAGCAGCTTGCAGGACATGAACACTGAAGCTTTCTTT
CDR3: CASSLQDMNTEAFF

V: TRBV7-2
J: TRBJ1-2
D: -
size: -
DNA: TGTGCCAGCAGCCAGAACGAGAAGTCAGGGTACACCTTC
CDR3: CASSQNEKSGYTF

V: TRBV10-2
J: TRBJ2-1
D: TRBD2
size: few
DNA: TGCGCCAGCAGCACTAGCGGGTTCGAAAATGAGCAGTTCTTC
CDR3: CASSTSGFENEQFF

V: TRBV5-5
J: TRBJ2-5
D: TRBD1
size: -
DNA: TGTGCCAGCAGGCCCAACAGGGGGCAAGAGACCCAGTACTTC
CDR3: CASRPNRGQETQYF

V: TRBV7-2
J: TRBJ1-4
D: TRBD1
size: -
DNA: TGTGCCAGCAGCGACAGGGGGTTCAATGAAAAACTGTTTTTT
CDR3: CASSDRGFNEKLFF

V: TRBV27
J: TRBJ1-3
D: -
size: -
DNA: TGTGCCAGCAGTCTCATGGGGGGCTCTGGAAACACCATATATTTT
CDR3: CASSLMGGSGNTIYF

V: TRBV30
J: TRBJ1-1
D: -
size: -
DNA: TGTGCCTGGAGTAGGGGGTACCCTGAAGCTTTCTTT
CDR3: CAWSRGYPEAFF

V: TRBV7-2
J: TRBJ2-1
D: TRBD1
size: once
DNA: TGTGCCAGCAGCGAAAACAGGGGTAACAATGAGCAGTTCTTC
CDR3: CASSENRGNNEQFF

V: TRBV28
J: TRBJ1-2
D: -
size: -
DNA: TGTGCCAGCAGTTTGCAAGGGGCCCCATTAGGTGGCTACACCTTC
CDR3: CASSLQGAPLGGYTF

V: TRBV2
J: TRBJ2-5
D: TRBD2
size: -
DNA: TGTGCCAGCAGTGAAGGTGGCCTGGCGGGACTACCCCAAGAGACCCAGTACTTC
CDR3: CASSEGGLAGLPQETQYF

V: TRBV7-3
J: TRBJ2-3
D: TRBD1
size: -
DNA: TGTGCCAGCAGCCCTAGAGGGGGCCCCGCAGATACGCAGTATTTT
CDR3: CASSPRGGPADTQYF

V: TRBV5-4
J: TRBJ1-1
D: -
size: once
DNA: TGTGCCAGCAGCTTGGGAGGACTAAACACTGAAGCTTTCTTT
CDR3: CASSLGGLNTEAFF

V: TRBV11-3
J: TRBJ2-5
D: -
size: -
DNA: TGTGCCAGCAGCTCCCGTCAGGGGCGGACTCGAGAGACCCAGTACTTC
CDR3: CASSSRQGRTRETQYF

V: TRBV10-3
J: TRBJ2-2
D: TRBD1
size: -
DNA: TGTGCCATCAGTTCTACCGGGACAGGCACCGGGGAGCTGTTTTTT
CDR3: CAISSTGTGTGELFF

V: TRBV2
J: TRBJ1-2
D: -
size: -
DNA: TGTGCCAGCAGTGAAGCGCCAGGCCTCTATGGCTACACCTTC
CDR3: CASSEAPGLYGYTF

V: TRBV5-1
J: TRBJ2-2
D: -
size: -
DNA: TGCGCCAGCAGCTTAACACAGACGAACACCGGGGAGCTGTTTTTT
CDR3: CASSLTQTNTGELFF

V: TRBV24-1
J: TRBJ1-2
D: TRBD1
size: -
DNA: TGTGCCACCAGTGCATCGACAGGGGGCCGGCCAATCCCACTCACCTTC
CDR3: CATSASTGGRPIPLTF